The clone carrying this TCR beta chain was counted ten times or more. Its antigen remains unknown. This entry is derived from a study of post-analysis software for immune sequencing data. Notes on the study in general: Five TRBV segments, including TRBV5-6, TRBV5-1 and TRBV20-1, were more frequent in patients than controls. Significantly decreased normalized Chao1 diversity was recorded for multiple sclerosis patients relative to controls.

Trimming pared 2 bases from V and 7 bases from J, leaving 8 bases between. CDR3 length: 12 amino acids. The germline V gene has CDR1 SEHNR and CDR2 FQNEAQ (reference sequence). Tagging with unique molecular identifiers was a feature of the TCR beta cDNA libraries. TCRdb used MiXCR to reprocess the PCR reads, holding one entry per CDR3 protein. The sample carries around 250,000 distinct CDR3 sequences, 36% recorded once. This sequence was found in a girl under 18 with multiple sclerosis. Sample: blood. The gene calls are TRBV7-9 and TRBJ1-2; D uncertain. The CDR3 DNA reads as TGTGCCAGCAGCTTAATCCAGAGTGGCTACACCTTC. Residues: CASSLIQSGYTF.